This entry lists 24 T cell receptor beta chains sequenced from one sample in a study of blood T cell repertoires in COVID-19. Sequenced by immunoSEQ multiplex PCR; TCRdb stores in-frame clones only, minus some. The sample consists of approximately 65,000 clones, 80% to 85% of them appearing once. Sequenced: peripheral blood. The receptors were sampled from an elderly man with acute or convalescent COVID-19.

This clone was detected a few times. The rearrangement links TRBV6-2 or TRBV6-3 to TRBJ2-7, with 13 bases lining up with TRBD2. Germline values: CDR1 MNHEY, CDR2 SVGEGT. CDR3 length: 15 amino acids. After removal of 4 bases from V and 6 bases from J, the junction contained 6 bases not matched to a gene. CDR3 region: CASSFAGTSGAEQYF. For the CDR3, the DNA is TGTGCCAGCAGTTTCGCCGGGACTAGCGGGGCCGAGCAGTACTTC.

This clone was recorded a few times. The chain is built from TRBV28 and TRBJ2-7; 7 nucleotides agree with TRBD2. From germline, CDR1 is MDHEN and CDR2 SYDVKM. V was pared by 2 bases and J by 5 bases, with 6 bases of the junction left unmatched. This CDR3 comprises 14 residues. The CDR3 sequence: CASSLAGVGHEQYF. Written as DNA, the CDR3 is TGTGCCAGCAGTTTAGCGGGAGTAGGCCACGAGCAGTACTTC.

This chain connects TRBV19 to TRBJ2-5; tentative D call: TRBD2 (7 bases). The V and J ends lost 4 bases and 4 bases respectively, with 13 bases between them. This CDR3 comprises 14 residues. Germline CDR1 reads LNHDA; CDR2 reads SQIVND (reference sequence). The CDR3 DNA is TGTGCCAGTAGTACAACGGGGGGCACAGAGACCCAGTACTTC. It encodes CASSTTGGTETQYF.

This chain joins TRBV3-1 (or the pseudogene TRBV3-2) and TRBJ2-1, with 8 bases fitting TRBD2. This CDR3 contains 13 residues. Germline V lookup: CDR1 LGHDT, CDR2 YNNKEL (reference sequence). The junction had 2 bases not matched to a gene; V was cut back by 4 bases and J by 6 bases. DNA for the CDR3: TGTGCCAGCAGCCTGCGGGGGGCCAATGAGCAGTTCTTC. Encoded protein: CASSLRGANEQFF.

The rearrangement uses TRBV6-6 and TRBJ2-3; 7 nucleotides match TRBD2. The CDR3 has 16 residues. In germline, CDR1 is MNHNY, CDR2 SVGAGI (reference sequence). V was pared by 6 bases and J by 1 base, with 10 bases of the junction left unmatched. Written as DNA, the CDR3 is TGTGCCAGCAGGGCCCCTAGCGGAAGGGGCACAGATACGCAGTATTTT. Translation: CASRAPSGRGTDTQYF.

This clone was found once. The J gene is TRBJ1-3, the V gene TRBV30; D remains ambiguous. The CDR3 covers 14 residues. In germline, CDR1 is GTSNPN, CDR2 SVGIG (reference sequence). Trimming cost V 5 bases and J 0 bases, with 11 bases left between them. CDR3 sequence reads: CAWGTGDSGNTIYF. DNA of the CDR3: TGTGCCTGGGGCACGGGAGACTCTGGAAACACCATATATTTT.

The DNA for the CDR3 is TGTGCCAGCAGTGACCCCCTACGGGGAGGACTGTTTTTT. The encoded protein is CASSDPLRGGLFF. The chain uses TRBV6-4 and TRBJ1-4; D gene ambiguous. The CDR3 runs to 13 residues. V lost 2 bases to trimming and J lost 13 bases, with 14 bases between them. Germline loops: CDR1 MRHNA, CDR2 SNTAGT.

This rearrangement joins TRBV15 to TRBJ2-7, with a possible D match to TRBD2 (6 bases). The CDR3 covers 15 residues. Germline CDR1 and CDR2: LNHNV and YYDKDF (reference sequence). The ends were cut back, 0 bases at V and 2 bases at J, with 11 bases in the middle. The CDR3 DNA reads TGTGCCACCAGCAGAGATCACGGGGGAACCTACGAGCAGTACTTC. As protein: CATSRDHGGTYEQYF. Full variable domain (remainder filled in from reference TRBV15 and TRBJ2-7): DAMVIQNPRYQVTQFGKPVTLSCSQTLNHNVMYWYQQKSSQAPKLLFHYYDKDFNNEADTPDNFQSRRPNTSFCFLDIRSPGLGDTAMYLCATSRDHGGTYEQYFGPGTRLTVT.

CDR3 nucleotide sequence: TGTGCCAGCAGCCCTGCAGGTGCGGGTTATCCTGAGACCCAGTACTTC. Protein product: CASSPAGAGYPETQYF. The genes are TRBV3-1 (or the pseudogene TRBV3-2) and TRBJ2-5; D might be TRBD2 (5 bases). CDR1 and CDR2 (germline): LGHDT, YNNKEL (reference sequence). The CDR3 contains 16 residues. The V and J ends lost 4 bases and 5 bases respectively, with 20 bases between them.

This clone came up a few times. The chain carries TRBV18 and TRBJ2-1, with a tentative D call TRBD2 (6 bases). Germline CDR1 reads KGHSH; CDR2 reads LQKENI. This CDR3 is built from 17 residues. Trimming took 4 bases from V and 8 from J, leaving 24 bases between them. As DNA, the CDR3 is TGTGCCAGCTCACTCTCGTTTACTAGCACCGATTCCGATGAGCAGTTCTTC. Translation: CASSLSFTSTDSDEQFF.

V usage is TRBV24-1 and J usage is TRBJ2-1, with D tentatively TRBD2 (5 bases). Per germline, CDR1 KGHDR and CDR2 SFDVKD. The CDR3 is made up of 16 amino acids. The V end was cut by 2 bases, the J end by 0 bases, with 10 bases between. The chain's CDR3 is CATSDSDGISYNEQFF. The CDR3 DNA reads TGTGCCACCAGTGATTCTGACGGGATCTCCTACAATGAGCAGTTCTTC.

The chain employs TRBV5-1 and TRBJ2-1; 8 bases fit TRBD2. Germline CDR1 reads SGHRS; CDR2 reads YFSETQ. The V gene end was trimmed by 4 bases and the J gene end by 7 bases; junction bases not matched to a gene: 10. The CDR3 is 15 amino acids. The CDR3 loop is CASSPRASGQNEQFF. As DNA, the CDR3 is TGCGCCAGCAGCCCCCGGGCTAGCGGGCAGAATGAGCAGTTCTTC. Full variable domain (remainder filled in from reference TRBV5-1 and TRBJ2-1): KAGVTQTPRYLIKTRGQQVTLSCSPISGHRSVSWYQQTPGQGLQFLFEYFSETQRNKGNFPGRFSGRQFSNSRSEMNVSTLELGDSALYLCASSPRASGQNEQFFGPGTRLTVL.

The chain employs TRBV19 and TRBJ2-3; no definite D call. This CDR3 region has 12 residues. V lost 4 bases and J lost 1, with 3 bases in between. Germline V lookup: CDR1 LNHDA, CDR2 SQIVND (reference sequence). The CDR3 region has the DNA TGTGCCAGTAGTAGAGGCACAGATACGCAGTATTTT. It codes for CASSRGTDTQYF.

The CDR3 loop is CASSYGRPIEAFF. The CDR3 DNA is TGTGCCAGCAGTTACGGGAGACCTATAGAAGCTTTCTTT. The chain joins TRBV6-2 or TRBV6-3 to TRBJ1-1; D is uncertain. Per the germline V gene, CDR1 is MNHEY and CDR2 is SVGEGT. The CDR3 sequence is 13 residues long. Deletions cut 2 bases from V and 8 bases from J, with 12 bases between.

In its sample, this clone was seen many times. V usage is TRBV25-1 and J usage is TRBJ2-2, with a possible D match to TRBD1 (6 bases). Germline V gene lookup returns CDR1 MGHDK and CDR2 SYGVNS. V was cut by 2 bases and J by 3 bases, with 10 bases left in between. This CDR3 is 15 amino acids long. The CDR3 spells CASSEGGSDTGELFF. DNA of the CDR3: TGTGCCAGCAGTGAAGGGGGCAGCGACACCGGGGAGCTGTTTTTT.

CDR3 region: CAISESGRPAYEQYF. CDR3 coding DNA: TGTGCCATCAGTGAGTCCGGCAGGCCGGCGTACGAGCAGTACTTC. V and J are TRBV10-3 and TRBJ2-7; no definite D call. Germline V CDR1 and CDR2: ENHRY, SYGVKD. V shed 0 bases and J shed 4 bases, with 13 bases lying between them. This CDR3 is built from 15 residues.

The chain has TRBV9 and TRBJ2-5; a weak D match, TRBD2 (6 bases). Germline V gene lookup returns CDR1 SGDLS and CDR2 YYNGEE. Trimming cost V 0 bases and J 3 bases, with 12 bases left between them. The CDR3 has 15 residues. The CDR3 protein is CASSVGGTVEETQYF. CDR3 DNA: TGTGCCAGCAGCGTAGGGGGGACTGTGGAAGAGACCCAGTACTTC.

The chain joins TRBV28 to TRBJ1-1, with a tentative D call TRBD1 (5 bases). Trimming left V 2 bases short and J 5 bases short, with 6 bases between. The CDR3 runs to 12 residues. Germline V gene data show CDR1 as MDHEN and CDR2 as SYDVKM. Here the CDR3 reads CASSLRGTEAFF. CDR3 nucleotide sequence: TGTGCCAGCAGTTTACGGGGGACTGAAGCTTTCTTT.

This clone was picked up one time. The genes are TRBV5-4 and TRBJ1-2, with 10 bases identical to TRBD1. V was pared by 6 bases and J by 2 bases, with 10 bases of the junction left unmatched. CDR3 length: 16 amino acids. Germline-derived CDR1 and CDR2 are SGHNT and YYREEE (reference sequence). The CDR3 DNA reads TGTGCCAGCAACCCGGGGGGACAGGGGATGAACTATGGCTACACCTTC. Translated, it gives CASNPGGQGMNYGYTF.

This chain connects TRBV11-2 to TRBJ2-1, with D maybe TRBD2 (5 bases). Germline lookup yields CDR1 SGHAT and CDR2 FQNNGV. The CDR3 extends over 16 amino acids. The V gene lost 3 bases and the J gene lost 4 bases, with 16 bases spanning the gap. The CDR3 sequence is CASSFRGQILYNEQFF. The CDR3 DNA follows: TGTGCCAGCAGCTTCCGAGGGCAGATCCTTTACAATGAGCAGTTCTTC. Full variable domain (rest looked up from reference TRBV11-2 and TRBJ2-1): EAGVAQSPRYKIIEKRQSVAFWCNPISGHATLYWYQQILGQGPKLLIQFQNNGVVDDSQLPKDRFSAERLKGVDSTLKIQPAKLEDSAVYLCASSFRGQILYNEQFFGPGTRLTVL.

V usage is TRBV7-3 and J usage is TRBJ2-7; 9 nucleotides line up with TRBD2. The CDR3 is made up of 15 amino acids. With V trimmed by 5 bases and J by 2 bases, 7 bases remained unmatched. The germline gives CDR1 SGHTA, CDR2 FQGTGA. CDR3 sequence (DNA): TGTGCCAGCAGCAAACGGGCGGGAGGGCCCTACGAGCAGTACTTC. Translated, it gives CASSKRAGGPYEQYF.

The V gene is TRBV24-1, the J gene TRBJ2-2, with TRBD1 identical over 7 bases. The CDR3 is 15 residues long. Per germline, CDR1 KGHDR and CDR2 SFDVKD. V lost 3 bases and J lost 7; bases outside the gene matches: 7. This CDR3 reads CATSDPRQGIGELFF. The CDR3 coding sequence is TGTGCCACCAGTGATCCAAGACAGGGAATCGGGGAGCTGTTTTTT.

The chain recombines TRBV6-5 with TRBJ1-5; the D gene is possibly TRBD1 (5 bases). CDR1 MNHEY and CDR2 SVGAGI come from the germline V gene. The germline V and J ends were trimmed by 5 bases and 4 bases, with 15 bases remaining between them. This CDR3 is built from 15 residues. The DNA of the CDR3 is TGTGCCAGCAGTCTTGGGGCGGCGTGGAATCAGCCCCAGCATTTT. Protein: CASSLGAAWNQPQHF.

This chain uses TRBV2 with TRBJ2-7; possibly TRBD1 for D (6 bases). Trimming removed 2 bases from V and 2 bases from J, with 10 bases in between. The CDR3 totals 14 residues. The germline gives CDR1 SNHLY, CDR2 FYNNEI. The CDR3 is CASSERGSPYEQYF. CDR3 bases: TGTGCCAGCAGTGAAAGGGGGTCGCCCTACGAGCAGTACTTC. The full variable domain, in which reference TRBV2 and TRBJ2-7 provide the parts outside the CDR3, is EPEVTQTPSHQVTQMGQEVILRCVPISNHLYFYWYRQILGQKVEFLVSFYNNEISEKSEIFDDQFSVERPDGSNFTLKIRSTKLEDSAMYFCASSERGSPYEQYFGPGTRLTVT.